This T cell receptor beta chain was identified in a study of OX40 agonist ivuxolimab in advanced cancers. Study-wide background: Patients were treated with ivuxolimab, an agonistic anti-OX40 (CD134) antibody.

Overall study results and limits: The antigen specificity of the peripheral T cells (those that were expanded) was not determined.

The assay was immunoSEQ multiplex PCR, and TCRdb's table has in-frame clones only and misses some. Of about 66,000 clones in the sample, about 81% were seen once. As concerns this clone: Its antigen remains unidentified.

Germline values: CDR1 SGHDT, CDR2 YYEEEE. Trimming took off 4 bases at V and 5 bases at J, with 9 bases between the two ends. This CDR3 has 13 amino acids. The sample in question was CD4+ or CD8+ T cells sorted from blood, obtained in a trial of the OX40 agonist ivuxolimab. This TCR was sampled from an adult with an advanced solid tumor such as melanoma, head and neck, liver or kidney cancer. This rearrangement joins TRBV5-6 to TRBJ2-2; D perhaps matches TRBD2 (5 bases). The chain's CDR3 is CASSPGWTGELFF. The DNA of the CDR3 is TGTGCCAGCAGCCCGGGGTGGACCGGGGAGCTGTTTTTT.